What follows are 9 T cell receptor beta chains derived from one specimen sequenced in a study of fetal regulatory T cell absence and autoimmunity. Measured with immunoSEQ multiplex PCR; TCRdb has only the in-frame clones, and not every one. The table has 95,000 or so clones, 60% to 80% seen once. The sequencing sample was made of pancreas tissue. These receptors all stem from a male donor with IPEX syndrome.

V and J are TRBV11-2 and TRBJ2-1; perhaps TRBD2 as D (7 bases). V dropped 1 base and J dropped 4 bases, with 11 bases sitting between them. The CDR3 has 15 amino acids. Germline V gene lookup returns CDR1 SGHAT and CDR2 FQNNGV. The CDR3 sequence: CASSLAGGVYNEQFF. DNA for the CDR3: TGTGCCAGCAGCTTAGCGGGGGGCGTATACAATGAGCAGTTCTTC.

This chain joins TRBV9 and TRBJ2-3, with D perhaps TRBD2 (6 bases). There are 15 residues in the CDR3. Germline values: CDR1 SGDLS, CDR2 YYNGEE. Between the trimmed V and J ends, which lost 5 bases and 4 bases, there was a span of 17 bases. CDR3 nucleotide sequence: TGTGCCAGCAGTGGCGGGGCCGGTTTTGCAGATACGCAGTATTTT. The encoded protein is CASSGGAGFADTQYF.

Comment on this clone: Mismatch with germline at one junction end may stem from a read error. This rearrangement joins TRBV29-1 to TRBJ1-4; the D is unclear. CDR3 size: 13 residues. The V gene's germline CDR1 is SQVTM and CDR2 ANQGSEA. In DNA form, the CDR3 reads TGCAGCGTTCAAGAGGGTCTTTGGGAAAAACTGTTTTTT. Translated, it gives CSVQEGLWEKLFF.

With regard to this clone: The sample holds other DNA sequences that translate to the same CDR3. As DNA, the CDR3 is TGTGCCAGCAGTTACTCGCGGGATACGCAGTATTTT. As protein: CASSYSRDTQYF. The chain carries TRBV6-6 and TRBJ2-3, with D uncertain. The V and J ends lost 0 bases and 6 bases respectively, with 4 bases between them. Germline CDR1 and CDR2: MNHNY and SVGAGI (reference sequence). This CDR3 comprises 12 residues.

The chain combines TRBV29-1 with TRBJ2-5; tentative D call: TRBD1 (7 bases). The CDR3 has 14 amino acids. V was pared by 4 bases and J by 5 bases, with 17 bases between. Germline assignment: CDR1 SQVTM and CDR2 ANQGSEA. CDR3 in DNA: TGCAGCGTTGGAGGGGGCAGGGGGGCCGAGACCCAGTACTTC. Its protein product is CSVGGGRGAETQYF.

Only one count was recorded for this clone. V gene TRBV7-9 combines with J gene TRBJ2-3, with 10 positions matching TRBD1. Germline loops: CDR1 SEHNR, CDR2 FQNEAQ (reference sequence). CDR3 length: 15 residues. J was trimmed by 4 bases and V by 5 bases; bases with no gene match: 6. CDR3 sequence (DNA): TGTGCCAGCAGCCCCGGGACAGGGGAGGCAGATACGCAGTATTTT. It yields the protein CASSPGTGEADTQYF. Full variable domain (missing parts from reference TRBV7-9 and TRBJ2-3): DTGVSQNPRHKITKRGQNVTFRCDPISEHNRLYWYRQTLGQGPEFLTYFQNEAQLEKSRLLSDRFSAERPKGSFSTLEIQRTEQGDSAMYLCASSPGTGEADTQYFGPGTRLTVL.

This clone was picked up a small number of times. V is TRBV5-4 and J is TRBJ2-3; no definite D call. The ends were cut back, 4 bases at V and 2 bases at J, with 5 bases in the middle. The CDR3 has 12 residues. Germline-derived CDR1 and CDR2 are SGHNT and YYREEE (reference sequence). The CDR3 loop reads CASSGNTDTQYF. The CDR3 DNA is TGTGCCAGCAGCGGAAACACAGATACGCAGTATTTT.

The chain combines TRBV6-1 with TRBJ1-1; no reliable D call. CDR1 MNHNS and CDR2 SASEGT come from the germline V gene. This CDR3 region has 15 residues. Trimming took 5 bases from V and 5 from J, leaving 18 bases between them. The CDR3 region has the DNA TGTGCCAGCAGTCTCCTTTGGGGAGGCGGTACTGAAGCTTTCTTT. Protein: CASSLLWGGGTEAFF.

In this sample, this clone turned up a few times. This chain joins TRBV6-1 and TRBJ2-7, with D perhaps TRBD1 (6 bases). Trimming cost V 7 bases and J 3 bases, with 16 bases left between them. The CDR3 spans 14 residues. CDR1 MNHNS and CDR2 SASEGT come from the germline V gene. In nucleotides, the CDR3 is TGTGCCAGCAAGAAGACAGGCGGAGACTACGAGCAGTACTTC. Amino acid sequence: CASKKTGGDYEQYF.